Presented here are 20 T cell receptor beta chains from one specimen sequenced in a study of cytomegalovirus exposure and HLA in healthy donors. Researchers ran the PCR with 60 Vbeta and 13 Jbeta primers. The protocol was immunoSEQ multiplex PCR, while the TCRdb copy is restricted to in-frame clones and leaves out a portion. Here the sample spans about 200,000 clones, around 86% being singletons. Sequencing was carried out using PBMCs. The source is a woman aged 40 to 50 in good health and CMV-seronegative.

The genes are TRBV25-1 and TRBJ1-1; 8 bases match TRBD1. CDR1 MGHDK and CDR2 SYGVNS come from the germline V gene. The CDR3 is 16 amino acids. The ends lost 2 bases at V and 1 base at J; junction bases unmatched: 6. The chain's CDR3 is CASSEGGTGENTEAFF. In DNA form, the CDR3 reads TGTGCCAGCAGTGAAGGGGGGACAGGAGAGAACACTGAAGCTTTCTTT.

The chain recombines TRBV12-5 with TRBJ2-7, with TRBD2 matching 13 bases. Germline values: CDR1 LGHNT, CDR2 FRNRAP. With 7 bases clipped from V and 3 bases from J, the junction kept 6 bases outside the gene matches. The CDR3 spans 15 residues. CDR3 nucleotide sequence: TGTGCTAGTGCCCAGGGACTAGCGGGAATCTACGAGCAGTACTTC. Its translation is CASAQGLAGIYEQYF.

The CDR3: CASSPQQGGNTIYF. In nucleotides, the CDR3 is TGTGCCAGCAGCCCTCAGCAGGGAGGAAACACCATATATTTT. The rearrangement joins TRBV28 to TRBJ1-3; TRBD1 might be the D (5 bases). Germline V gene lookup returns CDR1 MDHEN and CDR2 SYDVKM. Trimming pared 6 bases from V and 4 bases from J, leaving 13 bases between. The CDR3 is 14 amino acids.

The gene calls are TRBV6-5 and TRBJ2-1; D uncertain. Germline loops: CDR1 MNHEY, CDR2 SVGAGI. Trimming pared 6 bases from V and 4 bases from J, leaving 16 bases between. This CDR3 region has 15 residues. The CDR3 sequence: CASREISVPYNEQFF. The DNA for the CDR3 is TGTGCCAGCAGGGAGATATCTGTACCGTACAATGAGCAGTTCTTC.

With regard to this clone: At one end the junction does not follow the germline gene, possibly because of a read error. V usage is TRBV7-9 and J usage is TRBJ2-7; TRBD1 matches at 10 bases. This CDR3 contains 16 residues. Looked up from germline, CDR1 is SEHNR and CDR2 is FQNEAQ (reference sequence). The CDR3 DNA is TGTTCCAGCAGCTCGCTGGGACAGGGGAATCTCTACGAGCAGTACTTC. Encoded protein: CSSSSLGQGNLYEQYF.

This clone showed up just once. The chain is built from TRBV27 and TRBJ2-7, with D perhaps TRBD1 (5 bases). The CDR3 sequence is 13 residues long. Germline lookup yields CDR1 MNHEY and CDR2 SMNVEV (reference sequence). Trimming left V 4 bases short and J 3 bases short, with 10 bases between. The CDR3 spells CASSWTKNYEQYF. As DNA, the CDR3 is TGTGCCAGCAGTTGGACAAAAAACTACGAGCAGTACTTC.

This clone was found once. For the CDR3, the DNA is TGTGCCAGCAGCCCTAGCGGTAATAGCAATCAGCCCCAGCATTTT. This encodes CASSPSGNSNQPQHF. The genes are TRBV7-9 and TRBJ1-5, with D uncertain. Germline V lookup: CDR1 SEHNR, CDR2 FQNEAQ (reference sequence). The germline V and J ends were trimmed by 5 bases and 0 bases, with 11 bases remaining between them. There are 15 residues in the CDR3.

The chain couples TRBV28 to TRBJ1-4, with 8 bases identical to TRBD1. The CDR3 runs to 14 residues. V trimming: 5 bases; J trimming: 6 bases; junction bases outside the gene matches: 5. The germline V gene encodes CDR1 MDHEN and CDR2 SYDVKM. The CDR3 spells CASSRTGLDEKLFF. In DNA, the CDR3 is TGTGCCAGCAGTCGGACAGGGTTAGATGAAAAACTGTTTTTT.

Comments on this clone: Other DNA sequences in the same sample also yield this CDR3. As DNA, the CDR3 is TGCGCCAGCAGCTTTAGAGATACGCAGTATTTT. Amino acid sequence: CASSFRDTQYF. This sequence joins TRBV5-1 and TRBJ2-3; D is unresolved. With 2 bases removed from V and 5 bases from J, the gap between germline ends came to 3 bases. The CDR3 consists of 11 residues. CDR1 and CDR2 (germline): SGHRS, YFSETQ.

The chain is built from TRBV18 and TRBJ2-4, with a weak D call TRBD1 (6 bases). Trimming left V 4 bases short and J 8 bases short, with 12 bases between. This CDR3 comprises 13 residues. Looked up from germline, CDR1 is KGHSH and CDR2 is LQKENI. This CDR3 is CASSRVRGDIQYF. In DNA form, the CDR3 reads TGTGCCAGCTCACGAGTCAGGGGAGACATTCAGTACTTC.

The V and J genes are TRBV5-1 and TRBJ2-1, with 9 bases identical to TRBD2. This CDR3 has 15 residues. Germline CDR1 and CDR2: SGHRS and YFSETQ. V lost 4 bases and J lost 7; bases outside the gene matches: 9. The CDR3 nucleotides are TGCGCCAGCAGCAGAAATGCGGGAGGGCCTAATGAGCAGTTCTTC. Protein sequence: CASSRNAGGPNEQFF. Using reference TRBV5-1 and TRBJ2-1 for the parts outside the CDR3, the full variable domain is KAGVTQTPRYLIKTRGQQVTLSCSPISGHRSVSWYQQTPGQGLQFLFEYFSETQRNKGNFPGRFSGRQFSNSRSEMNVSTLELGDSALYLCASSRNAGGPNEQFFGPGTRLTVL.

The CDR3 DNA follows: TGTGCCAGCAGTTTACTAGCGGGAGGGCCCGGTACGCAGTATTTT. Its translation is CASSLLAGGPGTQYF. The chain joins TRBV28 to TRBJ2-3, with 12 bases identical to TRBD2. This CDR3 spans 15 amino acids. Germline CDR1 and CDR2: MDHEN and SYDVKM. J was trimmed by 8 bases and V by 2 bases; bases with no gene match: 5.

This clone was detected once. V is TRBV21-1 and J is TRBJ2-7; the table assigns TRBD1, which was not confirmed against the DNA. TRBV21-1 is recorded as a pseudogene. This CDR3 has 14 amino acids. The CDR3 protein is CARSSGTGIYEQYF. CDR3 in DNA: TGTGCCAGGAGTTCCGGGACAGGGATCTACGAGCAGTACTTC.

The chain recombines TRBV5-1 with TRBJ2-5; 7 bases map to TRBD1. Trimming at V came to 4 bases and at J to 4 bases, leaving 7 bases not matched to a gene. There are 14 residues in the CDR3. The germline gives CDR1 SGHRS, CDR2 YFSETQ. The DNA for the CDR3 is TGCGCCAGCAGCCAACCGGGACAGCTAGAGACCCAGTACTTC. It yields the protein CASSQPGQLETQYF.

This sequence joins TRBV29-1 and TRBJ1-1, with a possible D match to TRBD1 (6 bases). V was trimmed by 4 bases and J by 0 bases, leaving 15 bases between them. The CDR3 length is 15 residues. Per the germline V gene, CDR1 is SQVTM and CDR2 is ANQGSEA. CDR3 sequence reads: CSVVGTITLNTEAFF. The CDR3 DNA follows: TGCAGCGTTGTAGGGACAATAACTTTGAACACTGAAGCTTTCTTT.

This chain uses TRBV7-2 with TRBJ2-2, with 10 positions matching TRBD1. Per the germline V gene, CDR1 is SGHTA and CDR2 is FQGNSA. With V trimmed by 4 bases and J by 4 bases, 12 bases remained unmatched. The CDR3 runs 18 residues. DNA for the CDR3: TGTGCCAGCAGCTCGGGTGACAGGGGGCGCTTAATCACCGGGGAGCTGTTTTTT. It translates to CASSSGDRGRLITGELFF. Together with reference TRBV7-2 and TRBJ2-2, the CDR3 gives the full variable domain: GAGVSQSPSNKVTEKGKDVELRCDPISGHTALYWYRQSLGQGLEFLIYFQGNSAPDKSGLPSDRFSAERTGGSVSTLTIQRTQQEDSAVYLCASSSGDRGRLITGELFFGEGSRLTVL.

V is TRBV19 and J is TRBJ2-5; 11 nucleotides line up with TRBD1. This CDR3 comprises 15 residues. CDR1 LNHDA and CDR2 SQIVND come from the germline V gene (reference sequence). The V and J ends lost 5 bases and 5 bases, in that order; junction bases with no gene match: 7. CDR3 bases: TGTGCCAGTAGTGTTGGGACAGGGGGTACGGAGACCCAGTACTTC. Its translation is CASSVGTGGTETQYF.

The V and J genes are TRBV15 and TRBJ2-7; D might be TRBD2 (6 bases). Germline V gives CDR1 LNHNV, CDR2 YYDKDF (reference sequence). The ends were cut back, 0 bases at V and 7 bases at J, with 16 bases in the middle. This CDR3 is built from 15 residues. In nucleotides, the CDR3 is TGTGCCACCAGCAGAGATAGTAAGGGACTGGGGGAGCAGTACTTC. Translated, it gives CATSRDSKGLGEQYF.

The V call is TRBV2, the J call TRBJ2-1; TRBD2 matches 12 bases. Germline V CDR1 and CDR2: SNHLY, FYNNEI. J gave up 8 bases and V 6 bases, and 8 bases lay outside the gene matches. The CDR3 is 15 residues long. CDR3 nucleotides: TGTGCCAGCAGCCGCTCTAGCGGGAGGGGGGATGAGCAGTTCTTC. This codes for CASSRSSGRGDEQFF.

The chain has TRBV7-9 and TRBJ1-1; a weak D match, TRBD1 (6 bases). CDR3 length: 17 amino acids. Germline loops: CDR1 SEHNR, CDR2 FQNEAQ (reference sequence). Trimming cost V 1 base and J 5 bases, with 20 bases left between them. CDR3 in DNA: TGTGCCAGCAGCTTAGGCAGTAGGACAGCCGTTATTACTGAAGCTTTCTTT. Protein sequence: CASSLGSRTAVITEAFF.